A selection of T cell receptor beta chains follows, all from one sample in a study of blood T cell repertoires in COVID-19. Repertoires were generated with immunoSEQ multiplex PCR, while TCRdb's copy carries only in-frame clones and drops some. Of 80,000 or so clones listed, 88% are singletons. The material sequenced was peripheral blood. These receptors were collected from a human donor in a cohort sampled during active COVID-19. Each CDR3 is given with its conserved first and last residue. The D gene is left open where the match is weak. Clone size, where shown, is once, few, many, or a class for clones that have expanded.

d_call	v_call	clone_size	j_call	cdr3_nt	cdr3_aa
-	TRBV20-1	once	TRBJ1-2	TGCAGTGCCCGGGACAACCGTGGCTACACCTTC	CSARDNRGYTF
TRBD2	TRBV7-6	-	TRBJ2-1	TGTGCCAGCAGTGCCTTGGGGGGAGGGCCCTTAAATGAGCAGTTCTTC	CASSALGGGPLNEQFF
-	TRBV5-1	-	TRBJ1-1	TGCGCCAGCAGCTTGGTGACAGGACTGAACACTGAAGCTTTCTTT	CASSLVTGLNTEAFF
-	TRBV20-1	-	TRBJ2-7	TGCAGTGCTAGTGGCAGCTACGAGCAGTACTTC	CSASGSYEQYF
TRBD1	TRBV19	-	TRBJ1-5	TGTGCCAGTAGTGGACAGGGGGCTGGTCAGCCCCAGCATTTT	CASSGQGAGQPQHF
TRBD1	TRBV15	-	TRBJ2-7	TGTGCCACCAGTCGAGAGGGACAGGAGCAGTACTTC	CATSREGQEQYF
-	TRBV21-1	-	TRBJ1-2	TGTGCCAGCAGCAAAGAGGGGACAGGGCATGGCTACACCTTC	CASSKEGTGHGYTF
-	TRBV6-5	-	TRBJ1-5	TGTGCCAGCAGGCCGGGGGGGGCGGGCAATCAGCCCCAGCATTTT	CASRPGGAGNQPQHF
-	TRBV5-1	-	TRBJ1-2	TGCGCCAGCAGCTCCACACGACGGGAACTGGGTGGCTACACCTTC	CASSSTRRELGGYTF
-	TRBV5-1	few	TRBJ2-7	TGCGCCAGCAGCTTGGCCGCCAGATACGAGCAGTACTTC	CASSLAARYEQYF
TRBD1	TRBV9	-	TRBJ2-3	TGTGCCAGCAGCCTAACAGGACAGGGGACCACAGATACGCAGTATTTT	CASSLTGQGTTDTQYF
-	TRBV30	once	TRBJ1-5	TGTGCCTGGAGCACCCGGGAGAATCAGCCCCAGCATTTT	CAWSTRENQPQHF
TRBD1	TRBV18	few	TRBJ2-2	TGTGCCAGCTCAGCCCCCTGGACAGGGTCTCCCGGGGAGCTGTTTTTT	CASSAPWTGSPGELFF
TRBD2	TRBV5-1	-	TRBJ2-5	TGCGCCAGCAGCTTACTAGCGGGGGGCCAAGAGACCCAGTACTTC	CASSLLAGGQETQYF
-	TRBV4-1	-	TRBJ1-1	TGCGCCAGCAGCCGAGGAGCAAGAAAGAACCCCACTGAAGCTTTCTTT	CASSRGARKNPTEAFF
-	TRBV6-6	-	TRBJ1-2	TGTGCCAGCAGTTACCAGGCAGGGGCCCCGTATGGCTACACCTTC	CASSYQAGAPYGYTF
-	TRBV12-3/TRBV12-4	-	TRBJ2-1	TGTGCCAGCAGTCCAGAGGGAATAGGGCAGTTCTTC	CASSPEGIGQFF
-	TRBV3-1/TRBV3-2	-	TRBJ1-6	TGTGCCAGCAGTCCAACGGGGGAATATTTCTCATATAATTCACCCCTCCACTTT	CASSPTGEYFSYNSPLHF
-	TRBV23-1	once	TRBJ1-1	TGCGCCAGCAGTCAATCAGGGGAGAACACTGAAGCTTTCTTT	CASSQSGENTEAFF
TRBD1	TRBV29-1	-	TRBJ2-1	TGCAGCGTTGAAGGGACAGGGGATGAGCAGTTCTTC	CSVEGTGDEQFF
-	TRBV12-3/TRBV12-4	-	TRBJ2-4	TGTGCCAGCAGTTCCCTGACGGGGGGCCAGTACTTC	CASSSLTGGQYF
TRBD1	TRBV13	-	TRBJ2-7	TGTGCCAGCAGCTTACGACAGGGGTTGCGCGAGCAGTACTTC	CASSLRQGLREQYF
TRBD2	TRBV19	-	TRBJ2-1	TGTGCCAGTAGTTTCGGGACTAGCGCCTATGAGCAGTTCTTC	CASSFGTSAYEQFF
TRBD1	TRBV9	-	TRBJ1-6	TGTGCCAGCAGCGAAACCGGGACAGAAAATTCACCCCTCCACTTT	CASSETGTENSPLHF
-	TRBV9	-	TRBJ2-5	TGTGCCAGCAGCGTCGGACAAAGACAAGAGACCCAGTACTTC	CASSVGQRQETQYF
TRBD1	TRBV3-1/TRBV3-2	-	TRBJ1-2	TGTGCCAGCACCCCCAGCCGACAGGGACCTAACTATGGCTACACCTTC	CASTPSRQGPNYGYTF
-	TRBV6-5	-	TRBJ2-1	TGTGCCAGCAGCCAATACCGAGGTGAGCAGTTCTTC	CASSQYRGEQFF
-	TRBV4-1	-	TRBJ2-2	TGCGCCAGCTCTTTCAGGGGCACCGGGGAGCTGTTTTTT	CASSFRGTGELFF
-	TRBV6-4	-	TRBJ1-6	TGTGCCAGCAGATTGGACGGAGGCACTAATTCACCCCTCCACTTT	CASRLDGGTNSPLHF
-	TRBV27	-	TRBJ2-6	-	CASSSYGRTLHFGANVLTF
TRBD1	TRBV7-2	-	TRBJ1-3	TGTGCCAGCAGCTTGACAGGGCCGAGCTCTGGAAACACCATATATTTT	CASSLTGPSSGNTIYF
-	TRBV3-1/TRBV3-2	-	TRBJ2-5	TGTGCCAGCAGCCACCTGAGCGGGTGGGAGACCCAGTACTTC	CASSHLSGWETQYF
TRBD1	TRBV12-5	-	TRBJ1-1	TGTGCTAGTGGTTGGACTCAGGGGGCCGCTTTCTTT	CASGWTQGAAFF
-	TRBV19	-	TRBJ1-3	TGTGCCAGTAGTATAGCCGGCTCTGGAAACACCATATATTTT	CASSIAGSGNTIYF
TRBD1	TRBV25-1	-	TRBJ1-6	TGTGCCAGCAGCGGGGACAGGTGGAATTCACCCCTCCACTTT	CASSGDRWNSPLHF
TRBD1	TRBV19	-	TRBJ2-1	TGTGCCAGTAGTATCCCCGGGACAGGGAATGGTGATGAGCAGTTCTTC	CASSIPGTGNGDEQFF
-	TRBV5-1	-	TRBJ2-5	TGCGCCAGCAGCTTGGAGCCGGTACACCAAGAGACCCAGTACTTC	CASSLEPVHQETQYF
-	TRBV9	-	TRBJ1-1	TGTGCCAGCAGCCCCGGGGAGAACACTGAAGCTTTCTTT	CASSPGENTEAFF
TRBD1	TRBV9	-	TRBJ2-3	TGTGCCAGCAGCGGGGGACAGGACCCTAGCACAGATACGCAGTATTTT	CASSGGQDPSTDTQYF
-	TRBV18	-	TRBJ2-7	TGTGCCAGCTCTCAGCGCGGCGGGACCTACGAGCAGTACTTC	CASSQRGGTYEQYF
TRBD1	TRBV7-2	-	TRBJ2-7	TGTGCCAGCAGCGAGAGACAGGGGGCCTACGAGCAGTACTTC	CASSERQGAYEQYF
-	TRBV12-5	-	TRBJ1-6	TGTGCTAGTGGTTTGGAAGGCCCGCGCAGGGTGCATTCACCCCTCCACTTT	CASGLEGPRRVHSPLHF
TRBD1	TRBV7-9	-	TRBJ2-7	TGTGCCAGCAGCTCGGGGACAGGGGGTACCTACGAGCAGTACTTC	CASSSGTGGTYEQYF
-	TRBV24-1	-	TRBJ2-1	TGTGCCACCAGTGATTCCTCCGGGACTCCGCCGGAGCAGTTCTTC	CATSDSSGTPPEQFF
TRBD1	TRBV5-4	-	TRBJ1-6	TGTGCCAGCTCGAACAGGGGCAATAATTCACCCCTCCACTTT	CASSNRGNNSPLHF
-	TRBV2	once	TRBJ1-5	TGTGCCAGTACGGCGGGGGGCTTCAATCAGCCCCAGCATTTT	CASTAGGFNQPQHF
TRBD2	TRBV28	once	TRBJ2-2	TGTGCCAGCAGTATCACTAGCGGTAACACCGGGGAGCTGTTTTTT	CASSITSGNTGELFF
TRBD1	TRBV4-2	-	TRBJ1-2	TGTGCCAGCAGCCAAGATGGGCAGGGGGCTGATGGCTACACCTTC	CASSQDGQGADGYTF
-	TRBV5-8	once	TRBJ1-2	TGTGCCAGCAGCTCCGGTCTACAGGTCTATGGCTACACCTTC	CASSSGLQVYGYTF
-	TRBV29-1	-	TRBJ2-7	TGCAGCGTCCGGGTGGCAGACTCCTACGAGCAGTACTTC	CSVRVADSYEQYF
-	TRBV20-1	-	TRBJ2-5	TGCAGTGCTAGTGTCCCCAGGGAATTGAAAGAGACCCAGTACTTC	CSASVPRELKETQYF
TRBD1	TRBV5-1	-	TRBJ2-5	TGCGCCAGCAGCTTGGGACAGGGGACCCAAGAGACCCAGTACTTC	CASSLGQGTQETQYF
-	TRBV19	-	TRBJ1-4	TGTGCCACCGGGAGGTTGGGTAATGAAAAACTGTTTTTT	CATGRLGNEKLFF
TRBD1	TRBV6-6	-	TRBJ1-5	TGTGCCAGCACCCCGTTTGGACAGGCCGCAAGCCAGCCCCAGCATTTT	CASTPFGQAASQPQHF
-	TRBV13	-	TRBJ1-6	TGTGCCAGCAGCAGCGCACAGGGTGACAATTCACCCCTCCACTTT	CASSSAQGDNSPLHF